This T cell receptor (beta chain) emerged from a study of siplizumab effects on memory and regulatory T cells. Study observations and caveats: Siplizumab gave mappable alloreactive CD4+ clones an average Treg-derived fraction of over 65%, against 25% to 30% in controls. Apparently key alloresponse contributors, naive T cells also seemed more diverse than memory cells.

Details on this clone: As yet, its antigen is unknown.

Assayed TCR templates numbered about 10^5 for each sample. This table comes from immunoSEQ multiplex PCR, and its TCRdb copy is limited to in-frame clones, with some not included. This repertoire shows about 70,000 clones, about 90% found once; its top ten account for under 2%. The CDR3 totals 14 residues. Looked up from germline, CDR1 is MNHEY and CDR2 is SMNVEV (reference sequence). V dropped 3 bases and J dropped 3 bases, with 9 bases sitting between them. The sequence was collected from a human donor in good health. The chain employs TRBV27 and TRBJ1-5; D gene unclear. The specimen sequenced was Tregs sorted from blood. The CDR3 DNA is TGTGCCAGCAGTTTTATAGGGAACAATCAGCCCCAGCATTTT. Translated: CASSFIGNNQPQHF.